These 14 T cell receptor beta chains originate from one sample sequenced in a study of cytomegalovirus exposure and HLA in healthy donors. PCR was performed using 60 Vbeta and 13 Jbeta primers. Profiled with immunoSEQ multiplex PCR; TCRdb holds only in-frame clones, not every one. The data contain about 160,000 clones, more than 80% of them singletons. Sequences were obtained from PBMCs. Every receptor here comes from a woman aged 25 to 39 in good health and CMV-seropositive.

The chain links TRBV14 to TRBJ2-5, with D possibly being TRBD2 (6 bases). Germline V gene data show CDR1 as SGHDN and CDR2 as FVKESK. V lost 4 bases and J 5 bases, leaving 11 bases between the germline ends. The CDR3 runs to 13 residues. DNA of the CDR3: TGTGCCAGCAGCCCGGACGGAGGGGAGACCCAGTACTTC. Residues: CASSPDGGETQYF.

The chain couples TRBV5-4 to TRBJ2-3, with 9 bases matching TRBD2. CDR3 size: 15 residues. V shed 2 bases, J shed 3 bases, and the junction held 4 bases outside the gene matches. Germline V gives CDR1 SGHNT, CDR2 YYREEE (reference sequence). CDR3 residues: CASSLVLAGTDTQYF. CDR3 coding DNA: TGTGCCAGCAGCTTAGTCCTAGCGGGGACAGATACGCAGTATTTT.

By its share, this clone is medium-sized. This sequence joins TRBV5-1 and TRBJ1-6; 7 bases fit TRBD1. CDR1 SGHRS and CDR2 YFSETQ come from the germline V gene. V lost 3 bases and J lost 10; bases outside the gene matches: 13. The CDR3 is made up of 16 amino acids. The chain's CDR3 is CASSSQGVDLGSPLHF. Written as DNA, the CDR3 is TGCGCCAGCAGCTCCCAGGGGGTGGATTTGGGGTCACCCCTCCACTTT. The full variable domain, its missing parts supplied by reference TRBV5-1 and TRBJ1-6, is KAGVTQTPRYLIKTRGQQVTLSCSPISGHRSVSWYQQTPGQGLQFLFEYFSETQRNKGNFPGRFSGRQFSNSRSEMNVSTLELGDSALYLCASSSQGVDLGSPLHFGNGTRLTVT.

This chain links TRBV7-9 with TRBJ2-5; 8 bases map to TRBD1. CDR1 is SEHNR and CDR2 is FQNEAQ in the germline V gene (reference sequence). This CDR3 is 14 amino acids long. The V segment lost 3 bases and the J segment 4 bases; nucleotides outside the gene matches: 4. The CDR3 nucleotides are TGTGCCAGCAGCTTTCCAGGGGGCTCAGAGACCCAGTACTTC. This encodes CASSFPGGSETQYF.

The chain recombines TRBV7-9 with TRBJ2-5; 11 bases map to TRBD1. The trim removed 5 bases at V and 4 bases at J, leaving 9 bases unmatched. Germline CDR1 SEHNR, CDR2 FQNEAQ (reference sequence). The CDR3 totals 16 residues. The CDR3 region has the DNA TGTGCCAGCAGCCCACAGGACAGGGGGCGTTCAGAGACCCAGTACTTC. Its translation is CASSPQDRGRSETQYF.

In the case of this clone: The same CDR3 arises from other DNA sequences in this sample as well. This chain joins TRBV5-6 and TRBJ2-7; 9 bases fit TRBD1. CDR1 is SGHDT and CDR2 is YYEEEE in the germline V gene. The CDR3 has 14 amino acids. The V segment lost 2 bases and the J segment 3 bases; nucleotides outside the gene matches: 3. Written as DNA, the CDR3 is TGTGCCAGCAGCTTTGGGACAGGGCTCTACGAGCAGTACTTC. This translates into CASSFGTGLYEQYF.

The chain couples TRBV30 to TRBJ1-5, with D unresolved. The CDR3 runs to 13 residues. CDR1 and CDR2 from the germline V gene are GTSNPN and SVGIG (reference sequence). V was clipped by 3 bases and J by 4 bases, with 10 bases between them. For the CDR3, the DNA is TGTGCCTGGAGCATACAGCCGAATCAGCCCCAGCATTTT. Its protein is CAWSIQPNQPQHF.

To note about this clone: The sample contains more than one DNA sequence encoding this CDR3. The chain carries TRBV4-2 and TRBJ2-3; D unresolved. CDR3 size: 14 residues. CDR1 and CDR2 (germline): LGHNA, YNFKEQ. V was pared by 1 base and J by 2 bases, with 7 bases between. This CDR3 is CASSQGQDTDTQYF. The CDR3, as DNA: TGTGCCAGCAGCCAAGGACAAGACACAGATACGCAGTATTTT.

This chain uses TRBV6-1 with TRBJ1-3; D not resolved. The germline CDR1 and CDR2 sequences are MNHNS and SASEGT. V was cut by 2 bases and J by 0 bases, with 8 bases left in between. CDR3 length equals 15 residues. The CDR3 here is CASSERPGSGNTIYF. The CDR3 nucleotides are TGTGCCAGCAGTGAACGACCAGGCTCTGGAAACACCATATATTTT.

This sequence joins TRBV7-9 and TRBJ2-7; perhaps TRBD1 as D (5 bases). V was shortened by 5 bases and J by 0 bases, with 11 bases between the two germline ends. This CDR3 spans 14 amino acids. Germline values: CDR1 SEHNR, CDR2 FQNEAQ (reference sequence). The CDR3 region has the DNA TGTGCCAGCAGCGGCCGACAGACCTCCTACGAGCAGTACTTC. Amino acids: CASSGRQTSYEQYF.

The V call is TRBV28, the J call TRBJ2-5, with D possibly being TRBD2 (5 bases). The CDR3 runs to 15 residues. V dropped 3 bases and J dropped 2 bases, with 13 bases sitting between them. The germline V gene encodes CDR1 MDHEN and CDR2 SYDVKM. The CDR3 region has the DNA TGTGCCAGCAGTTTTTTGGGAGCGGATCAAGAGACCCAGTACTTC. Translation gives CASSFLGADQETQYF. Full variable domain (rest looked up from reference TRBV28 and TRBJ2-5): DVKVTQSSRYLVKRTGEKVFLECVQDMDHENMFWYRQDPGLGLRLIYFSYDVKMKEKGDIPEGYSVSREKKERFSLILESASTNQTSMYLCASSFLGADQETQYFGPGTRLLVL.

This sequence joins TRBV11-2 and TRBJ1-4; 9 bases match TRBD1. Unmatched junction bases numbered 9, after V lost 3 bases and J lost 4 bases. This CDR3 is built from 17 residues. From germline, CDR1 is SGHAT and CDR2 FQNNGV. The CDR3 region is CASSFRLTGGHNEKLFF. The CDR3 DNA reads TGTGCCAGCAGCTTTCGACTGACAGGGGGTCATAATGAAAAACTGTTTTTT.

The chain joins TRBV5-1 to TRBJ2-3; maybe TRBD1 (6 bases). The CDR3 has 17 residues. The V and J ends lost 3 bases and 2 bases respectively, with 19 bases between them. Germline V gene lookup returns CDR1 SGHRS and CDR2 YFSETQ. The DNA of the CDR3 is TGCGCCAGCAGCTCCCTACCGGCAGGGGACCTCACAGATACGCAGTATTTT. This translates into CASSSLPAGDLTDTQYF.

As for this clone: One end of the junction is discordant with germline, which a read error may explain. The chain combines TRBV7-9 with TRBJ1-2; 11 bases map to TRBD1. The CDR3 spans 15 residues. Germline V lookup: CDR1 SEHNR, CDR2 FQNEAQ (reference sequence). CDR3 in amino acids: CTSSSPGQGEYGYTF. The CDR3, as DNA: TGTACCAGCAGCTCACCGGGACAGGGGGAGTATGGCTACACCTTC.